This TCR beta chain was recorded in a study of OX40 agonist ivuxolimab in advanced cancers. A note on the overall study: The costimulatory receptor OX40 (CD134) was targeted by ivuxolimab, a fully human IgG2 agonistic monoclonal antibody. The monotherapy dose-escalation portion (N ≈ 56 patients) of the phase I ivuxolimab trial is reported in the paper. Three dose-escalation patients achieved partial responses, one with hepatocellular carcinoma and two with cutaneous melanoma. Patients were allowed to have had prior anti-PD-1, anti-PD-L1 or anti-CTLA-4 therapy, and around 40% of the dose-escalation patients had previously received checkpoint inhibitors. Of the approximately 50 patients in dose escalation, about 20 had hepatocellular carcinoma, some 15 had melanoma, 9 had renal cell carcinoma and 9 had head and neck cancer. A male proportion of 70% to 90% and a mean age of roughly 58 years, ranging from 23 to 79, were recorded for the dose-escalation cohort. Intravenous ivuxolimab was administered to patients every 2 weeks at six dose levels: 0.01, 0.1, 0.3, 1.5, 3 and 10 mg/kg. The point of sequencing TCRbeta in the periphery was to test whether ivuxolimab changed TCR sequence diversity and drove clonal T-cell expansion. Findings and caveats that apply to the study as a whole: Low levels of normalized T-cell clonal expansion were also seen in some patients who did not respond. After ivuxolimab, more expanded clones were found on average in CD8+ T cells than in CD4+ T cells. At doses from 0.1 to 3.0 mg/kg, clonal expansion was seen in both CD4+ and CD8+ blood T cells between baseline and week 6. In the 0.1-3.0 mg/kg groups, partial responders were among the patients with the lowest normalized peripheral clonal expansion, particularly in CD8+ T cells. Antigen specificity was not determined for the clonally expanded peripheral T cells.

Patients with a history of autoimmune disease or receiving systemic immunosuppression were excluded from the trial. Peripheral blood for TCR sequencing was drawn from every dose cohort at baseline, at cycle 4 day 1 and at cycle 7 day 1. The samples were taken from a phase I, first-in-human, multicenter, open-label dose-escalation trial of ivuxolimab. The trial enrolled adults with locally advanced or metastatic head and neck squamous cell, hepatocellular, melanoma or renal cell carcinoma. Before TCR sequencing, CD4+ T cells and CD8+ T cells from peripheral blood were sorted into separate populations. For sequencing of the TCRbeta CDR3 region, genomic DNA was extracted from the sorted cells. TCRbeta CDR3 regions were sequenced using the immunoSEQ Assay. TCRdb re-hosts the immuneACCESS table, in-frame sequences only. Its copies lack some clones; in the studies checked, an unresolved V gene accounts for under half of them, and the cause for the rest is not known. The sample records around 60,000 clones, 91% of which are singletons. Jointly, the top ten make up roughly 0.45% of the sample.

A remark on this clone: Its antigen is unknown. Base-call qualities are not available, and no considerably larger clone is one nucleotide away.

The germline V gene encodes CDR1 MNHNY and CDR2 SVGAGI (reference sequence). Deletion took 0 bases off V and 4 bases off J, with a span of 6 bases between the germline ends. Inclusive of the bounding cysteine and phenylalanine, the CDR3 is 13 residues long. Of the read, only the CDR3 DNA is kept; its 39 bases are in frame from base 1. The sequences come from CD4+ or CD8+ T cells sorted from blood, collected in a trial of the OX40 agonist ivuxolimab. The clonotype was recovered from an adult with an advanced solid tumor such as melanoma, head and neck, liver or kidney cancer. The receptor chain draws on TRBV6-6 and TRBJ1-2, with TRBD1 tentatively as D gene (6 bases match). CDR3 loop: CASSYSDSYGYTF. Here is the DNA: TGTGCCAGCAGTTACTCGGACAGCTATGGCTACACCTTC.